Shown below are 27 T cell receptor beta chains from a single sample sequenced in a study of cytotoxic CD8 clonotypes in ibrutinib-treated CLL (dated by TCRdb to 2020 to 2022). Per the publication, the time point label means: approximately eleven months on ibrutinib. The library relied on the immunoSEQ multiplex PCR assay. Drawn from immuneACCESS, this table holds only the in-frame rearrangements with V and J called that TCRdb kept. Clones are partly lost; checked studies trace under half to an unresolved V gene and leave the rest unexplained. The sample table shows approximately 26,000 clones, and roughly 74% are seen once. The top ten clonotypes cover about half of the sample. The sequencing used PBMCs, collected after 12 months of ibrutinib treatment. These receptors came from a human donor with chronic lymphocytic leukemia.

The chain is built from TRBV2 and TRBJ2-7; 9 bases line up with TRBD2. The CDR3 is made up of 15 amino acids. From germline, CDR1 is SNHLY and CDR2 FYNNEI. J gave up 6 bases and V 2 bases, and 8 bases lay outside the gene matches. The CDR3 loop is CASSEWGLALSEQYF. The DNA for the CDR3 is TGTGCCAGCAGTGAATGGGGACTAGCTTTGTCCGAGCAGTACTTC.

This clone was observed a handful of times. This chain uses TRBV30 with TRBJ1-5, with 7 bases that match TRBD1. Germline CDR1 is GTSNPN and CDR2 is SVGIG (reference sequence). V dropped 1 base and J dropped 6; count of bases not matched to a gene: 3. The CDR3 contains 13 residues. CDR3: CAWSGQGGQPQHF. The CDR3, as DNA: TGTGCCTGGAGTGGACAGGGAGGTCAGCCCCAGCATTTT. Combining the CDR3 with reference TRBV30 and TRBJ1-5 gives the whole variable domain SQTIHQWPATLVQPVGSPLSLECTVEGTSNPNLYWYRQAAGRGLQLLFYSVGIGQISSEVPQNLSASRPQDRQFILSSKKLLLSDSGFYLCAWSGQGGQPQHFGDGTRLSIL.

The rearrangement uses TRBV9 and TRBJ2-3; D is ambiguous. CDR3 length: 14 amino acids. Trimming stripped 3 bases from V and 2 bases from J, with 10 bases between. The germline CDR1 and CDR2 sequences are SGDLS and YYNGEE. Written as DNA, the CDR3 is TGTGCCAGCAGCGCAGGCAGGTACACAGATACGCAGTATTTT. It specifies CASSAGRYTDTQYF.

This chain uses TRBV15 with TRBJ2-4; tentative D call: TRBD2 (6 bases). Per germline, CDR1 LNHNV and CDR2 YYDKDF (reference sequence). V was pared by 0 bases and J by 3 bases, with 9 bases between. CDR3 length equals 15 residues. CDR3 region: CATSRDSGDKNIQYF. CDR3 nucleotide sequence: TGTGCCACCAGCAGAGATTCGGGGGACAAAAACATTCAGTACTTC.

The chain combines TRBV9 with TRBJ2-5; TRBD1 aligns across 7 bases. There are 15 residues in the CDR3. The germline CDR1 and CDR2 sequences are SGDLS and YYNGEE. V was pared by 4 bases and J by 10 bases, with 16 bases of the junction left unmatched. CDR3 in DNA: TGTGCCAGCAGCCAGCATGGGACAGCCGACCAGATCCAGTACTTC. It yields the protein CASSQHGTADQIQYF.

This chain uses TRBV9 with TRBJ2-3; 11 bases map to TRBD2. Losses at the gene ends were 0 bases for V and 3 bases for J; bases not matched to a gene: 6. CDR3 length: 17 amino acids. Per the germline V gene, CDR1 is SGDLS and CDR2 is YYNGEE. CDR3: CASSVGHLAGGTDTQYF. Here the CDR3 DNA reads TGTGCCAGCAGCGTAGGACACCTAGCGGGGGGAACAGATACGCAGTATTTT.

The genes are TRBV7-2 and TRBJ1-2; TRBD1 matches 9 bases. V trimming: 5 bases; J trimming: 0 bases; junction bases outside the gene matches: 4. Germline V gives CDR1 SGHTA, CDR2 FQGNSA. The CDR3 contains 15 residues. The CDR3 region is CASSPYRGPNYGYTF. CDR3 coding DNA: TGTGCCAGCAGCCCCTACAGGGGGCCTAACTATGGCTACACCTTC.

The sample holds a few counts of this clone. The V gene is TRBV11-1, the J gene TRBJ1-2; the match to TRBD1 covers 8 bases. Germline lookup yields CDR1 SGHAT and CDR2 FQDESV (reference sequence). Losses at the gene ends were 6 bases for V and 4 bases for J; bases not matched to a gene: 7. The CDR3 extends over 14 amino acids. For the CDR3, the DNA is TGTGCCAGCAGTACCAGGGGGCTCGCCTATGGCTACACCTTC. Its protein product is CASSTRGLAYGYTF.

The chain is built from TRBV6-5 and TRBJ1-4; TRBD1 agrees at 10 bases. After removal of 2 bases from V and 8 bases from J, the junction contained 5 bases not matched to a gene. CDR1 is MNHEY and CDR2 is SVGAGI in the germline V gene. This CDR3 contains 15 residues. The CDR3 DNA reads TGTGCCAGCAGTTACGGGACAGGGGCAGGGGAAAAACTGTTTTTT. Translation gives CASSYGTGAGEKLFF.

J is TRBJ1-2 and V is TRBV7-2; TRBD1 agrees at 8 bases. Germline CDR1 is SGHTA and CDR2 is FQGNSA. V lost 1 base, J lost 11 bases, and 6 bases stayed unmatched. This CDR3 comprises 13 residues. Written as DNA, the CDR3 is TGTGCCAGCAGCTTAGGGGCAGGGGGCGCGTACACCTTC. Protein product: CASSLGAGGAYTF.

J is TRBJ2-5 and V is TRBV9; 12 bases fit TRBD1. The V and J ends lost 0 bases and 5 bases, in that order; junction bases with no gene match: 5. Germline V gene data show CDR1 as SGDLS and CDR2 as YYNGEE. The CDR3 sequence is 16 residues long. The CDR3 sequence: CASSVVGQGARETQYF. CDR3 nucleotides: TGTGCCAGCAGCGTAGTGGGACAGGGGGCGCGCGAGACCCAGTACTTC.

This chain joins TRBV6-5 and TRBJ2-6; D is unclear. The CDR3 consists of 14 residues. V shed 2 bases and J shed 0 bases, with 2 bases lying between them. Germline V gives CDR1 MNHEY, CDR2 SVGAGI. For the CDR3, the DNA is TGTGCCAGCAGTTACCTCTCTGGGGCCAACGTCCTGACTTTC. Translation gives CASSYLSGANVLTF.

The chain links TRBV5-1 to TRBJ2-7; maybe TRBD2 (5 bases). The CDR3 loop spans 16 amino acids. Trimming cost V 0 bases and J 2 bases, with 15 bases left between them. CDR1 is SGHRS, CDR2 YFSETQ, per germline. CDR3 protein: CASSLGGSNPAYEQYF. The CDR3 DNA reads TGCGCCAGCAGCTTGGGAGGGAGTAACCCCGCCTACGAGCAGTACTTC.

This clone has a handful of counts. The chain uses TRBV7-6 and TRBJ1-6; 8 positions match TRBD1. The germline CDR1 and CDR2 sequences are SGHVS and FNYEAQ. The CDR3 is 16 amino acids. The V and J ends lost 0 bases and 7 bases, in that order; junction bases with no gene match: 5. The CDR3 nucleotides read TGTGCCAGCAGCTTAGCCCGGGACAGGCGAAATTCACCCCTCCACTTT. As protein: CASSLARDRRNSPLHF.

The V call is TRBV5-1, the J call TRBJ1-3; D is undetermined. V lost 0 bases to trimming and J lost 0 bases, with 7 bases between them. The length of the CDR3 is 15 residues. Germline V gene data show CDR1 as SGHRS and CDR2 as YFSETQ. This chain's CDR3 is CASSLGGNSGNTIYF. In DNA form, the CDR3 reads TGCGCCAGCAGCTTGGGAGGCAACTCTGGAAACACCATATATTTT.

The chain joins TRBV4-1 to TRBJ2-5, with 12 bases lining up with TRBD2. V trimming: 2 bases; J trimming: 5 bases; junction bases outside the gene matches: 6. CDR1 is MGHRA, CDR2 YSYEKL, per germline. There are 16 residues in the CDR3. The DNA of the CDR3 is TGCGCCAGCAGCCAAAGGGCTAGCGGGGGGGACGAGACCCAGTACTTC. Translating it yields CASSQRASGGDETQYF.

This chain uses TRBV19 with TRBJ1-2; 9 positions match TRBD1. The trim removed 7 bases at V and 4 bases at J, leaving 13 bases unmatched. CDR3 length: 16 residues. Germline V gives CDR1 LNHDA, CDR2 SQIVND (reference sequence). CDR3 loop: CASKTPGTGNSYGYTF. The CDR3 nucleotides are TGTGCCAGTAAGACCCCGGGGACAGGGAATAGCTATGGCTACACCTTC. Supplemented by reference TRBV19 and TRBJ1-2, the full variable domain reads DGGITQSPKYLFRKEGQNVTLSCEQNLNHDAMYWYRQDPGQGLRLIYYSQIVNDFQKGDIAEGYSVSREKKESFPLTVTSAQKNPTAFYLCASKTPGTGNSYGYTFGSGTRLTVV.

The chain employs TRBV4-1 and TRBJ2-1; no reliable D call. Between the trimmed V and J ends, which lost 1 base and 9 bases, there was a span of 10 bases. The CDR3 is 13 residues long. The V gene's germline CDR1 is MGHRA and CDR2 YSYEKL. CDR3 sequence: CASSQGPELEQFF. CDR3 DNA sequence: TGCGCCAGCAGCCAAGGGCCCGAGCTTGAGCAGTTCTTC.

This chain uses TRBV2 with TRBJ2-7, with a tentative D call TRBD1 (5 bases). V lost 6 bases to trimming and J lost 2 bases, with 20 bases between them. This CDR3 has 16 amino acids. Per germline, CDR1 SNHLY and CDR2 FYNNEI. CDR3 region: CASSLRGLINPYEQYF. In nucleotides, the CDR3 is TGTGCCAGCAGCTTAAGGGGCCTTATAAACCCCTACGAGCAGTACTTC.

The V and J genes are TRBV11-2 and TRBJ2-3, with TRBD2 as a possible D gene (7 bases). Trimming removed 1 base from V and 4 bases from J, with 9 bases in between. CDR3 length: 14 residues. Germline V gene sequence: CDR1 SGHAT, CDR2 FQNNGV. Here the CDR3 reads CASSLGGGPDTQYF. The CDR3 DNA reads as TGTGCCAGCAGCTTAGGGGGGGGCCCAGATACGCAGTATTTT. Full variable domain (missing parts from reference TRBV11-2 and TRBJ2-3): EAGVAQSPRYKIIEKRQSVAFWCNPISGHATLYWYQQILGQGPKLLIQFQNNGVVDDSQLPKDRFSAERLKGVDSTLKIQPAKLEDSAVYLCASSLGGGPDTQYFGPGTRLTVL.

This clone was observed a few times. V and J are TRBV6-1 and TRBJ2-7; D is unclear. CDR3 size: 14 residues. The ends were cut back, 7 bases at V and 2 bases at J, with 15 bases in the middle. Germline V gene data show CDR1 as MNHNS and CDR2 as SASEGT. CDR3 residues: CASNQRPPTYEQYF. The CDR3 region has the DNA TGTGCCAGCAACCAAAGACCCCCAACCTACGAGCAGTACTTC.

This rearrangement joins TRBV15 to TRBJ2-2, with D maybe TRBD2 (6 bases). The CDR3 length is 12 residues. The V and J ends lost 7 bases and 7 bases respectively, with 10 bases between them. CDR1 is LNHNV, CDR2 YYDKDF, per germline (reference sequence). CDR3 coding DNA: TGTGCCACCAACTGGGGGGTCGGGGAGCTGTTTTTT. Its protein is CATNWGVGELFF.

The V gene is TRBV5-6, the J gene TRBJ2-7; D tentatively fits TRBD1 or TRBD2 (5 bases each). The germline gives CDR1 SGHDT, CDR2 YYEEEE. Trimming cost V 2 bases and J 0 bases, with 15 bases left between them. This CDR3 has 16 amino acids. The CDR3 sequence: CASSFDDGDLSYEQYF. Written as DNA, the CDR3 is TGTGCCAGCAGCTTTGACGACGGGGACCTCTCCTACGAGCAGTACTTC.

V usage is TRBV30 and J usage is TRBJ1-1, with D unresolved. Germline V lookup: CDR1 GTSNPN, CDR2 SVGIG (reference sequence). The germline V and J ends were trimmed by 5 bases and 3 bases, with 13 bases remaining between them. The CDR3 sequence is 13 residues long. The CDR3 DNA reads as TGTGCCTGGGCAGGAAGGCCTCACACTGAAGCTTTCTTT. Its protein is CAWAGRPHTEAFF.

The V call is TRBV5-8, the J call TRBJ2-2; TRBD2 matches at 9 bases. Losses at the gene ends were 5 bases for V and 1 base for J; bases not matched to a gene: 3. From germline, CDR1 is SGHTS and CDR2 YDEGEE. The CDR3 length is 15 residues. CDR3 sequence: CASRSSGVNTGELFF. In DNA, the CDR3 is TGTGCCAGCAGATCTAGCGGGGTGAACACCGGGGAGCTGTTTTTT.

Here the CDR3 reads CASSEDPAGSQPQHF. The CDR3 DNA is TGTGCCAGCAGTGAAGACCCCGCCGGATCTCAGCCCCAGCATTTT. The gene calls are TRBV6-1 and TRBJ1-5; no clear D. This CDR3 is 15 amino acids long. Germline values: CDR1 MNHNS, CDR2 SASEGT. V was cut by 1 base and J by 6 bases, with 13 bases left in between.

V usage is TRBV7-2 and J usage is TRBJ2-5, with no clear D. The CDR3 runs to 13 residues. The V end lost 6 bases, the J end lost 4 bases, and 12 bases lay between the germline ends. Germline loops: CDR1 SGHTA, CDR2 FQGNSA. CDR3 sequence reads: CASSSLYRETQYF. CDR3 nucleotide sequence: TGTGCCAGCAGTTCGCTCTATAGAGAGACCCAGTACTTC.